These 24 T cell receptor beta chains were all obtained from the same sample, sequenced in a study of cytomegalovirus exposure and HLA in healthy donors. Sequencing was performed with immunoSEQ multiplex PCR; in TCRdb, only in-frame clones are kept and a portion is missing. The table records under 150,000 clones, 80% to 90% of them present only once. Source material: PBMCs. The receptors were sampled from a woman aged 25 to 45 in good health and CMV-seronegative.

With respect to this clone: The sample holds other DNA sequences that translate to the same CDR3. The V gene is TRBV5-1, the J gene TRBJ2-7, with D perhaps matching TRBD2 (6 bases). V lost 0 bases, J lost 1 base, and 8 bases lay in between. This CDR3 has 14 residues. Looked up from germline, CDR1 is SGHRS and CDR2 is YFSETQ. CDR3 in amino acids: CASSLVAGSYEQYF. The DNA of the CDR3 is TGCGCCAGCAGCTTGGTTGCGGGGTCCTACGAGCAGTACTTC.

This chain joins TRBV5-4 and TRBJ2-5; 12 positions match TRBD2. With V trimmed by 4 bases and J by 5 bases, 6 bases remained unmatched. The CDR3 covers 15 residues. Germline assignment: CDR1 SGHNT and CDR2 YYREEE (reference sequence). The CDR3 spells CASSGRLAGAETQYF. DNA for the CDR3: TGTGCCAGCAGCGGGAGACTAGCGGGGGCGGAGACCCAGTACTTC. Complete variable domain (other parts from reference TRBV5-4 and TRBJ2-5): ETGVTQSPTHLIKTRGQQVTLRCSSQSGHNTVSWYQQALGQGPQFIFQYYREEENGRGNFPPRFSGLQFPNYSSELNVNALELDDSALYLCASSGRLAGAETQYFGPGTRLLVL.

The genes are TRBV4-3 and TRBJ2-3, with 10 bases identical to TRBD2. Trimming removed 7 bases from V and 3 bases from J; junction bases left unmatched: 4. The CDR3 consists of 14 residues. Germline V gene sequence: CDR1 LGHNA, CDR2 YSLEER. CDR3 in amino acids: CASTKRGGTDTQYF. The CDR3, as DNA: TGCGCCAGCACAAAGCGGGGGGGGACAGATACGCAGTATTTT.

J is TRBJ2-1 and V is TRBV7-2, with 12 bases that match TRBD1. The CDR3 runs 16 residues. The V and J ends lost 4 bases and 9 bases, in that order; junction bases with no gene match: 10. Germline V gene data show CDR1 as SGHTA and CDR2 as FQGNSA. The CDR3 DNA follows: TGTGCCAGCAGCTCGCGGACCGGGACAGGGGGCCTTGAGCAGTTCTTC. It translates to CASSSRTGTGGLEQFF.

This chain links TRBV5-1 with TRBJ1-4, with 8 nucleotides matching TRBD1. Germline V gives CDR1 SGHRS, CDR2 YFSETQ. The V and J ends lost 0 bases and 7 bases, in that order; junction bases with no gene match: 5. The CDR3 consists of 15 residues. The CDR3 spells CASSLAGQGGEKLFF. The CDR3 DNA sequence: TGCGCCAGCAGCTTGGCTGGACAGGGAGGTGAAAAACTGTTTTTT.

The chain uses TRBV19 and TRBJ1-2; D gene ambiguous. Deletions cut 10 bases from V and 8 bases from J, with 23 bases between. CDR3 size: 14 residues. Germline lookup yields CDR1 LNHDA and CDR2 SQIVND (reference sequence). The CDR3 sequence is CATTTRTGYEGYTF. CDR3 nucleotides: TGTGCCACCACCACCAGGACGGGGTACGAAGGCTACACCTTC.

In DNA form, the CDR3 reads TGTGCCAGTGGCCCCTCTAGCGGGAGCTCCTACGAGCAGTACTTC. This gives the protein CASGPSSGSSYEQYF. The genes are TRBV19 and TRBJ2-7, with TRBD2 matching over 10 bases. The ends lost 8 bases at V and 0 bases at J; junction bases unmatched: 7. CDR3 length equals 15 residues. Germline CDR1 LNHDA, CDR2 SQIVND (reference sequence). Full variable domain (missing parts from reference TRBV19 and TRBJ2-7): DGGITQSPKYLFRKEGQNVTLSCEQNLNHDAMYWYRQDPGQGLRLIYYSQIVNDFQKGDIAEGYSVSREKKESFPLTVTSAQKNPTAFYLCASGPSSGSSYEQYFGPGTRLTVT.

The CDR3 DNA sequence: TGTGCCAGCAATCAACAGGCCTTCTATGGCTACACCTTC. Amino acids: CASNQQAFYGYTF. The V gene is TRBV2, the J gene TRBJ1-2; the D gene is possibly TRBD1 (5 bases). This CDR3 has 13 residues. With 7 bases removed from V and 4 bases from J, the gap between germline ends came to 13 bases. In germline, CDR1 is SNHLY, CDR2 FYNNEI.

This sequence joins TRBV6-5 and TRBJ2-7; D is unresolved. Per germline, CDR1 MNHEY and CDR2 SVGAGI. This CDR3 spans 16 amino acids. With 0 bases removed from V and 5 bases from J, the gap between germline ends came to 17 bases. CDR3 sequence reads: CASSYSNSPVAHEQYF. CDR3 DNA: TGTGCCAGCAGTTACTCGAATTCCCCCGTAGCCCACGAGCAGTACTTC.

V is TRBV15 and J is TRBJ2-2; D remains ambiguous. This CDR3 comprises 14 residues. The V gene's germline CDR1 is LNHNV and CDR2 YYDKDF (reference sequence). Trimming removed 5 bases at V and 0 bases at J, with 7 bases between. As DNA, the CDR3 is TGTGCCACCAGCGCTAAACCGAACACCGGGGAGCTGTTTTTT. This encodes CATSAKPNTGELFF.

The V gene is TRBV9, the J gene TRBJ1-2; TRBD1 aligns across 10 bases. This CDR3 has 16 residues. Trimming removed 4 bases from V and 8 bases from J; junction bases left unmatched: 14. Germline loops: CDR1 SGDLS, CDR2 YYNGEE. The CDR3 here is CASSSRDRGLSGGYTF. In DNA, the CDR3 is TGTGCCAGCAGCTCACGGGACAGGGGTTTATCGGGCGGCTACACCTTC. The complete variable domain, with remaining parts taken from reference TRBV9 and TRBJ1-2, reads DSGVTQTPKHLITATGQRVTLRCSPRSGDLSVYWYQQSLDQGLQFLIQYYNGEERAKGNILERFSAQQFPDLHSELNLSSLELGDSALYFCASSSRDRGLSGGYTFGSGTRLTVV.

This chain uses TRBV27 with TRBJ2-7; TRBD1 matches at 9 bases. The trim removed 4 bases at V and 6 bases at J, leaving 16 bases unmatched. Germline values: CDR1 MNHEY, CDR2 SMNVEV (reference sequence). The CDR3 totals 17 residues. This CDR3 reads CASSSVTGGRSSSEQYF. CDR3 coding DNA: TGTGCCAGCAGTTCCGTTACAGGGGGCAGGTCGAGTTCCGAGCAGTACTTC.

This clone was recorded once. The V call is TRBV6-1, the J call TRBJ2-5; a possible D gene is TRBD2 (5 bases). The V gene's germline CDR1 is MNHNS and CDR2 SASEGT. Trimming shortened V by 3 bases and J by 3 bases, and 17 bases separated the two germline ends. The CDR3 is 16 amino acids. The CDR3: CASSDLVRGFEETQYF. CDR3 nucleotides: TGTGCCAGCAGTGACTTAGTTCGGGGATTTGAAGAGACCCAGTACTTC.

A single count supports this clone. This chain uses TRBV18 with TRBJ2-7, with TRBD2 as a possible D gene (5 bases). The germline gives CDR1 KGHSH, CDR2 LQKENI. The CDR3 is 14 residues long. V was pared by 3 bases and J by 2 bases, with 11 bases between. The CDR3: CASSPPTRTYEQYF. CDR3 nucleotide sequence: TGTGCCAGCTCACCCCCCACTAGGACCTACGAGCAGTACTTC.

The V and J genes are TRBV19 and TRBJ1-6, with TRBD1 identical over 9 bases. The CDR3 totals 13 residues. The germline gives CDR1 LNHDA, CDR2 SQIVND (reference sequence). Trimming removed 6 bases from V and 7 bases from J; junction bases left unmatched: 1. This CDR3 reads CASSDRGNSPLHF. DNA of the CDR3: TGTGCCAGTAGCGACAGGGGGAATTCACCCCTCCACTTT. Together with reference TRBV19 and TRBJ1-6, the CDR3 gives the full variable domain: DGGITQSPKYLFRKEGQNVTLSCEQNLNHDAMYWYRQDPGQGLRLIYYSQIVNDFQKGDIAEGYSVSREKKESFPLTVTSAQKNPTAFYLCASSDRGNSPLHFGNGTRLTVT.

The chain carries TRBV21-1 and TRBJ1-2; the table calls TRBD1, which could not be checked here. TRBV21-1 has pseudogene status. This CDR3 is built from 16 residues. This CDR3 is CASSINWDREFRGYTF. The CDR3 nucleotides are TGTGCCAGCAGCATAAATTGGGACAGGGAGTTTCGGGGCTACACCTTC.

The rearrangement joins TRBV5-4 to TRBJ2-5; 8 nucleotides align to TRBD1. Germline CDR1 SGHNT, CDR2 YYREEE (reference sequence). V gave up 1 base and J gave up 3 bases; unmatched junction bases: 5. This CDR3 comprises 15 residues. Written as DNA, the CDR3 is TGTGCCAGCAGCTTGTATTCAGGGGGCGAAGAGACCCAGTACTTC. It is translated as CASSLYSGGEETQYF.

This chain connects TRBV18 to TRBJ1-1; D is unresolved. The CDR3 extends over 15 amino acids. Germline V gene sequence: CDR1 KGHSH, CDR2 LQKENI. The germline V and J ends were trimmed by 1 base and 5 bases, with 14 bases remaining between them. The CDR3 spells CASSPQGLLETEAFF. The CDR3 DNA sequence: TGTGCCAGCTCACCACAAGGCCTCTTGGAGACTGAAGCTTTCTTT.

The chain combines TRBV6-1 with TRBJ2-6; the D gene is possibly TRBD2 (5 bases). The germline gives CDR1 MNHNS, CDR2 SASEGT. The CDR3 length is 15 residues. The V end was cut by 4 bases, the J end by 1 base, with 8 bases between. DNA for the CDR3: TGTGCCAGCAGTGCCGGACTGTCTGGGGCCAACGTCCTGACTTTC. This translates into CASSAGLSGANVLTF.

This chain uses TRBV6-1 with TRBJ1-1; the match to TRBD1 covers 7 bases. The CDR3 length is 16 residues. Germline lookup yields CDR1 MNHNS and CDR2 SASEGT. The J segment lost 1 base and the V segment lost 4 bases, leaving 9 bases of the junction unmatched. The CDR3 here is CASSAARGQRNTEAFF. DNA for the CDR3: TGTGCCAGCAGTGCTGCAAGGGGACAGCGGAACACTGAAGCTTTCTTT.

V usage is TRBV19 and J usage is TRBJ2-3, with 9 bases identical to TRBD2. CDR3 length: 16 amino acids. Germline CDR1 and CDR2: LNHDA and SQIVND (reference sequence). Trimming took 2 bases from V and 2 from J; bases not matched to a gene: 5. CDR3 in amino acids: CASSITSGSVTDTQYF. The CDR3 DNA sequence: TGTGCCAGTAGTATAACTAGCGGGTCCGTCACAGATACGCAGTATTTT.

The chain recombines TRBV2 with TRBJ1-2; the D gene is possibly TRBD1 (6 bases). The germline V and J ends were trimmed by 5 bases and 5 bases, with 18 bases remaining between them. Germline V gene lookup returns CDR1 SNHLY and CDR2 FYNNEI. The CDR3 has 15 amino acids. CDR3 DNA sequence: TGTGCCAGCAGTAAGACAGGCGAAACTATATATGGCTACACCTTC. This gives the protein CASSKTGETIYGYTF.

This sequence joins TRBV16 and TRBJ1-1, with 9 bases lining up with TRBD1. V lost 3 bases, J lost 6 bases, and 2 bases stayed unmatched. In germline, CDR1 is KGHSY, CDR2 FQNENV. This CDR3 region has 13 residues. The CDR3 loop reads CASSQDRGAEAFF. The DNA of the CDR3 is TGTGCCAGCAGCCAGGACAGGGGAGCTGAAGCTTTCTTT.

In the case of this clone: An end of the junction differs from the germline gene, which may be a read error. V is TRBV29-1 and J is TRBJ1-5; 7 bases align to TRBD1. CDR1 is SQVTM and CDR2 is ANQGSEA in the germline V gene. This CDR3 contains 13 residues. The CDR3 sequence is CSVRDSSNQLQHF. The CDR3 region has the DNA TGCAGCGTTCGGGACAGTAGCAATCAGCTCCAGCATTTT. Variable domain in full (rest from reference TRBV29-1 and TRBJ1-5): SAVISQKPSRDICQRGTSLTIQCQVDSQVTMMFWYRQQPGQSLTLIATANQGSEATYESGFVIDKFPISRPNLTFSTLTVSNMSPEDSSIYLCSVRDSSNQLQHFGDGTRLSIL.